This TCR beta chain is from a study of T-cell memory formation after mild COVID-19. Study-wide context: TCR clusters largely stayed donor specific. Study findings and constraints: Pre-infection memory harbored some responding clones, suggesting cross-reactive memory joined. CD4+ contracting clones lay mainly in CM and EM, CD8+ ones in EMRA.

This clonotype was counted between two and nine times. The antigen is unknown. In TCRdb, the 5' RACE reads were re-called with MiXCR into one record per CDR3 protein. The data show approximately 350,000 distinct CDR3 sequences, around 28% seen once. The CDR3 loop spans 12 amino acids. Unmatched junction bases numbered 5, after V lost 4 bases and J lost 6 bases. CDR1 and CDR2 (germline): SQVTM, ANQGSEA. The sequencing sample was made of PBMCs or a T cell subset sorted from them (not recorded which). This clonotype originated in an adult woman who had mild COVID-19 (a few samples of this study predate the infection). Cell type and time point are not known. V and J are TRBV29-1 and TRBJ2-7; 8 bases match TRBD1. CDR3 residues: CSVGTGSSEQYF. CDR3 DNA: TGCAGCGTTGGGACAGGGTCGTCCGAGCAGTACTTC.